The 4 T cell receptor beta chains below all came from one sample that was sequenced in a study of shared clonotypes between healthy human individuals. TCRdb's copy holds only in-frame clones and misses some; the assay was immunoSEQ multiplex PCR. The sample lists 2 million to 2.5 million clones, approximately 96% occurring once. The sample was naive CD4+ T cells sorted from blood. The subset was: CD45RA+ positively selected. These receptors were taken from a man aged 18 to 30 in good health.

The rearrangement uses TRBV6-6 and TRBJ2-5; no clear D. Trimming pared 5 bases from V and 5 bases from J, leaving 12 bases between. Germline assignment: CDR1 MNHNY and CDR2 SVGAGI (reference sequence). The CDR3 covers 13 residues. The chain's CDR3 is CASSQGLRETQYF. In DNA, the CDR3 is TGTGCCAGCAGTCAAGGGTTGCGGGAGACCCAGTACTTC.

The rearrangement links TRBV5-6 to TRBJ2-2, with 7 bases aligning to TRBD1. The CDR3 runs 15 residues. CDR1 is SGHDT and CDR2 is YYEEEE in the germline V gene. Trimming cost V 6 bases and J 3 bases; bases outside gene matches: 8. This CDR3 is CASTLQGHYTGELFF. CDR3 bases: TGTGCCAGCACCCTACAGGGGCACTACACCGGGGAGCTGTTTTTT.

The chain joins TRBV6-6 to TRBJ2-5; TRBD2 aligns across 9 bases. The CDR3 runs to 15 residues. With V trimmed by 11 bases and J by 3 bases, 13 bases remained unmatched. Germline CDR1 reads MNHNY; CDR2 reads SVGAGI (reference sequence). The CDR3 DNA reads TGTGCCGCGAACCCGGGCGGGAGGGCCGAAGAGACCCAGTACTTC. Translation gives CAANPGGRAEETQYF.

The chain uses TRBV19 and TRBJ1-6; D remains ambiguous. The V gene lost 1 base and the J gene lost 7 bases, with 5 bases spanning the gap. The germline V gene encodes CDR1 LNHDA and CDR2 SQIVND (reference sequence). The CDR3 loop spans 13 amino acids. The CDR3 here is CASSIGENSPLHF. CDR3 DNA: TGTGCCAGTAGTATAGGGGAGAATTCACCCCTCCACTTT.